This T cell receptor beta chain was sequenced for a study of T cells in Graves' hyperthyroidism and ophthalmopathy. The investigators amplified TCR beta CDR3 regions from RNA transcripts. Primed by the HTBI set, a first-round RT-PCR was run on the TCR CDR3. TCRdb re-called the multiplex PCR reads through MiXCR, storing one row per CDR3 protein. The sample shows under 300,000 distinct CDR3 sequences, around 15% of them seen only once. This clonotype was counted only a few times. V lost 1 base to trimming and J lost 3 bases; unmatched junction nucleotides: 13. The CDR3 contains 18 residues. In germline, CDR1 is MNHEY, CDR2 SVGEGT. It was uncontrolled infection, other autoimmune disease, pregnancy or lactation that excluded patients. Diagnosis relied on clinical symptoms, serum thyroxine and TRAb, thyroid ultrasound and orbital computed tomography. This blood was taken when hyperthyroidism was first diagnosed, before any ophthalmopathy symptoms existed. It was 8 to 10 ml of fresh peripheral blood that supplied the PBMCs.

The clonotype was recovered from a woman aged 45-60 years with Graves' hyperthyroidism that later progressed to Graves' ophthalmopathy. V and J are TRBV6-2 or TRBV6-3 and TRBJ2-3, with 7 bases that match TRBD1. Sequencing used blood. The CDR3 loop reads CASSYWALQGLRTDTQYF. As DNA, the CDR3 is TGTGCCAGCAGTTACTGGGCCTTACAGGGGTTGAGGACAGATACGCAGTATTTT.